This TCR beta chain originates from a study of blood T cells in healthy people across ages. The overall study: About one barcoded TCR beta cDNA was captured per two T cells.

Through a sample-barcoded 5' primer and a J-beta primer mix, a second PCR was run for about 6 to 12 cycles. TCRdb re-analysed the 5' RACE reads in MiXCR, keeping a single row per CDR3 protein. This table has more than 1,000,000 distinct CDR3 sequences, 25% appearing once. Between the trimmed V and J ends, which lost 5 bases and 2 bases, there was a span of 12 bases. The germline V gene has CDR1 SGHTA and CDR2 FQGNSA. This CDR3 has 14 amino acids. These same records also appear under a second study, on T cells of mothers and their children.

This TCR came from a girl between 2 and 10 years old in good health. V is TRBV7-2 and J is TRBJ1-2, with D unresolved. The sample consisted of blood. The CDR3 spells CASSESARNYGYTF. DNA of the CDR3: TGTGCCAGCAGCGAATCGGCCCGAAACTATGGCTACACCTTC.